Shown below are 5 T cell receptor beta chains from a single sample sequenced in a study of shared clonotypes between healthy human individuals. The assay was immunoSEQ multiplex PCR, and TCRdb's table has in-frame clones only and misses some. Of a few hundred thousand clones in the sample, approximately 80% were seen once. Sequenced: PBMCs. These receptors came from a woman between 35 and 50 years old in good health. Some clones in this sample may be carry-over from other donors' samples.

The rearrangement links TRBV5-1 to TRBJ2-1, with 12 nucleotides matching TRBD2. V gave up 0 bases and J gave up 8 bases; unmatched junction bases: 9. Germline V gene lookup returns CDR1 SGHRS and CDR2 YFSETQ. The CDR3 contains 17 residues. In DNA, the CDR3 is TGCGCCAGCAGCTTGGCCCTAGCGGGAGGGTTGCGTTATGAGCAGTTCTTC. Translating it yields CASSLALAGGLRYEQFF.

The CDR3 nucleotides are TGTGCCAGCTCGCAGGACACCACCCCCTATGGCTACACCTTC. It translates to CASSQDTTPYGYTF. V and J are TRBV18 and TRBJ1-2, with D maybe TRBD1 (5 bases). Trimming pared 6 bases from V and 4 bases from J, leaving 15 bases between. Germline V gene lookup returns CDR1 KGHSH and CDR2 LQKENI. This CDR3 is 14 amino acids long.

The chain is built from TRBV6-5 and TRBJ1-5; D gene ambiguous. Germline CDR1 reads MNHEY; CDR2 reads SVGAGI. This CDR3 spans 13 amino acids. Trimming removed 0 bases from V and 5 bases from J, with 5 bases in between. The CDR3: CASSYSRDQPQHF. CDR3 nucleotide sequence: TGTGCCAGCAGTTACTCGAGGGATCAGCCCCAGCATTTT.

The V gene is TRBV9, the J gene TRBJ2-1, with 11 bases that match TRBD2. The CDR3 sequence is 14 residues long. V dropped 4 bases and J dropped 6; count of bases not matched to a gene: 3. The germline V gene encodes CDR1 SGDLS and CDR2 YYNGEE. The CDR3, as DNA: TGTGCCAGCAGCCTAGCGGGAGGAGGCAATGAGCAGTTCTTC. Its protein is CASSLAGGGNEQFF.

This clone was seen only once. The V call is TRBV6-6, the J call TRBJ2-3; D is uncertain. Germline V lookup: CDR1 MNHNY, CDR2 SVGAGI (reference sequence). The CDR3 contains 11 residues. Trimming pared 7 bases from V and 6 bases from J, leaving 8 bases between. CDR3 amino acids: CASTVGDTQYF. CDR3 nucleotide sequence: TGTGCCAGCACCGTGGGGGATACGCAGTATTTT.